The rows below give T cell receptor beta chains drawn from one sample of a study of blood T cell repertoires in COVID-19. TCRdb's table, derived via immunoSEQ multiplex PCR, lists solely in-frame clones and lacks some. Found here are roughly 280,000 clones, 86% of them singletons; the top ten hold 3.5% to 4%. Sequencing used peripheral blood. The receptors derive from a man between 18 and 29 years old with active or convalescent COVID-19. Each CDR3 is given with its conserved first and last residue. The order of the fields is CDR3 protein, J gene, clone size, V gene. Size tells how often a clone was seen (once, few, many) or the class of an expanded clone, and some rows leave it out.

CASSQTRDQRPGELFF,TRBJ2-2,-,TRBV3-1/TRBV3-2
CATSDPNTGELFF,TRBJ2-2,few,TRBV24-1
CASSPEDSSNYGYTF,TRBJ1-2,-,TRBV19
CAISESVTGEIDGYTF,TRBJ1-2,-,TRBV10-3
CASSITLGTGPANYGYTF,TRBJ1-2,-,TRBV19
CASSLGQGDEKLFF,TRBJ1-4,-,TRBV3-1/TRBV3-2
CASSPSNVGPGNEQFF,TRBJ2-1,-,TRBV5-1
CATSDKRTGGQPQHF,TRBJ1-5,-,TRBV24-1
CATSLKSRGPWAQYF,TRBJ2-3,-,TRBV15
CASSLTWGEGYEQYF,TRBJ2-7,once,TRBV7-2
CASSFEGSATYTF,TRBJ1-2,-,TRBV5-1
CASSFYGTTTGELFF,TRBJ2-2,few,TRBV28
CASSLNQDNEQFF,TRBJ2-1,-,TRBV28
CASSFLNHYEQYF,TRBJ2-7,-,TRBV12-3/TRBV12-4
CATRQGADGYTF,TRBJ1-2,-,TRBV11-3
CASSGGDRLEIGTEAFF,TRBJ1-1,-,TRBV6-2/TRBV6-3
CASSPLNTGELFF,TRBJ2-2,-,TRBV9
CASSFGQGNQPQHF,TRBJ1-5,-,TRBV7-9
CSVGTPTNTGELFF,TRBJ2-2,-,TRBV29-1
CASSLIQGRDTIYF,TRBJ1-3,-,TRBV7-9
CASSPKTGTEAFF,TRBJ1-1,-,TRBV5-1
CASSPGQGVEAFF,TRBJ1-1,-,TRBV5-1
CSVEEGGSGKGYF,TRBJ2-5,-,TRBV29-1
CASSDLAGGQNTGELFF,TRBJ2-2,-,TRBV11-2
CASSLIGTGFGETQYF,TRBJ2-5,-,TRBV27
CASSTPGDFGYGYTF,TRBJ1-2,many,TRBV4-1
CASSYPGRDNSPLHF,TRBJ1-6,-,TRBV5-1
CASSQDSSYEQYF,TRBJ2-7,-,TRBV14
CAINRLFGAADGYGYTF,TRBJ1-2,-,TRBV10-3